The clone carrying this T cell receptor (beta chain) was picked up a small number of times. The antigen is undetermined. V gave up 5 bases and J gave up 11 bases; unmatched junction bases: 12. The CDR3 covers 15 residues. Per germline, CDR1 SGHAT and CDR2 FQNNGV. TCRdb redid the calling of the 5' RACE reads with MiXCR, one entry per CDR3 protein. In the table there are 350,000 to 500,000 distinct CDR3 sequences, roughly 18% of which are singletons. The sample belongs to a study of T-cell memory formation after mild COVID-19. General observations from the study: Detection of some responders pre-infection suggested pre-existing cross-reactive memory T cells participated. Contracting clones from day 15 to 85 showed balanced CD4/CD8; later expanders favored CD4+.

Sequencing was done on a sample of PBMCs or a T cell subset sorted from them (not recorded which). The chain uses TRBV11-2 and TRBJ1-6; 7 nucleotides line up with TRBD1. This TCR derives from a man aged 18 to 30 who had mild COVID-19 (a few samples of this study predate the infection). Cell type and time point are not known. CDR3: CASSTRQGSLTPLHF. Written as DNA, the CDR3 is TGTGCCAGCAGCACCCGACAGGGCTCCCTCACACCCCTCCACTTT.